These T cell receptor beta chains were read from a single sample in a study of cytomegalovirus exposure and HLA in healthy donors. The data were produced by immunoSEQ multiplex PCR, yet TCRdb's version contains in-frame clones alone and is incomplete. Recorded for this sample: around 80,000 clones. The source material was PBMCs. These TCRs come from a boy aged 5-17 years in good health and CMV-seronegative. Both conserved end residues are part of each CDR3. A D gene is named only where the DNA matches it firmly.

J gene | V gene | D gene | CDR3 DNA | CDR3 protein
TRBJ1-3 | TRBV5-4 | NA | TGTGCCAGCAGCTTGGACGGACTCGGAAACACCATATATTTT | CASSLDGLGNTIYF
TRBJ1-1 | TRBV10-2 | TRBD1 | TGCGCCAGCAGCGCCATGCAGGGGGCCGGTTTCGGGAACACTGAAGCTTTCTTT | CASSAMQGAGFGNTEAFF
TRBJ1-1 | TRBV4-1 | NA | TGCGCCAGCAGCCAAGAAGGGGACACTGAAGCTTTCTTT | CASSQEGDTEAFF
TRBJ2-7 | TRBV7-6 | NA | TGTGCCAGCAGCTTGAGTCCGAGCTCCTACGAGCAGTACTTC | CASSLSPSSYEQYF
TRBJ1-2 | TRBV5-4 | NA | TGTGCCAGCAGTTCGGCTGACAGCTACTATGGCTACACCTTC | CASSSADSYYGYTF
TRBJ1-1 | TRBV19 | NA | TGTGCCAGTAGTATTCAACTTGAGAACACTGAAGCTTTCTTT | CASSIQLENTEAFF
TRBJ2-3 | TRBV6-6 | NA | TGTGCCAGCAGTTACATCCATGGGGCCGCAGATACGCAGTATTTT | CASSYIHGAADTQYF
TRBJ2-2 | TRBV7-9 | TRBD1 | TGTGCCAGCAGCACAGGACAGGGAAACACCGGGGAGCTGTTTTTT | CASSTGQGNTGELFF
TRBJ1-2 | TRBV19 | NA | TGTGCCAGTAGTTTATATCAGGCTATCTATGTCTACACCTTC | CASSLYQAIYVYTF
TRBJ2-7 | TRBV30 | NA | TGTGCCTGGAGTGTACAGAGGGGGGGCAGCTACGAGCAGTACTTC | CAWSVQRGGSYEQYF
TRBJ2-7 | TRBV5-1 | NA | TGCGCCAGCAGCTTGGGACAGGACTTCTACGAGCAGTACTTC | CASSLGQDFYEQYF
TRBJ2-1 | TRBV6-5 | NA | TGTGCCAGCAGTTATTCAAGCGGGTTACCCTACAATGAGCAGTTCTTC | CASSYSSGLPYNEQFF
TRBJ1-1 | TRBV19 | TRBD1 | TGTGCCAGTAGTGGGACCGGGACAGGGGGGATGAACACTGAAGCTTTCTTT | CASSGTGTGGMNTEAFF
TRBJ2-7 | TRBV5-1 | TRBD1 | TGCGCCAGCAGCGGAATACAGGGGTCCTACGAGCAGTACTTC | CASSGIQGSYEQYF
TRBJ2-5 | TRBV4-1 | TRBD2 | TGCGCCAGCAGCCAAGACGGGCCCCTAGCGGGGGGACCCCAAGAGACCCAGTACTTC | CASSQDGPLAGGPQETQYF
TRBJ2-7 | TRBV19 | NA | TGTGCCAGTAGTTTTACGGGAAAGACGGCCTACGAGCAGTACTTC | CASSFTGKTAYEQYF
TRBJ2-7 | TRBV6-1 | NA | TGTGCCAGCACGGCGGGTGAGCAGTACTTC | CASTAGEQYF
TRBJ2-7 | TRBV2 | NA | TGTGCCAGCAGTTACGAGGGCGAGCAGTACTTC | CASSYEGEQYF
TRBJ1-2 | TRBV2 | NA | TGTGCCAGCAGTAAGGAGACTATGTCTCGGGATGGCTACACCTTC | CASSKETMSRDGYTF
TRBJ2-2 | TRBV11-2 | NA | TGTGCCAGCAGCTTGACAAACACCGGGGAGCTGTTTTTT | CASSLTNTGELFF
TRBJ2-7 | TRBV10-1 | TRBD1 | TGCGCCAGCAGGAGACCCGGCAGGACAGGGGACCACGAGCAGTACTTC | CASRRPGRTGDHEQYF
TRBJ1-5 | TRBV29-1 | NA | TGCAGCCGAACAGGGATTAGGAATCAGCCCCAGCATTTT | CSRTGIRNQPQHF
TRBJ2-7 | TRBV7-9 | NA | TGTGCCAGCAGCCAAGGGGCGGGGATCGGGTACGAGCAGTACTTC | CASSQGAGIGYEQYF
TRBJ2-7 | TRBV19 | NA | TGTGCCAGTAGACCAGGACATAGCTCCTACGAGCAGTACTTC | CASRPGHSSYEQYF
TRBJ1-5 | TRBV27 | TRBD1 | TGTGCCAGCAGTTTAATAGGGGGCGGACAGCCCCAGCATTTT | CASSLIGGGQPQHF
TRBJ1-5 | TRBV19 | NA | TGTGCCAGTAGTATTGCTAGCCCTTATAGCAATCAGCCCCAGCATTTT | CASSIASPYSNQPQHF
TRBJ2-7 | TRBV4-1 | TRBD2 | TGCGCCAGCAGCCAAGTCCATGCACCGGGACTAGCATCCTACGAGCAGTACTTC | CASSQVHAPGLASYEQYF
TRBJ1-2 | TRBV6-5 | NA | TGTGCCAGCAGTTACTCGGCAGGGGTCTATGGCTACACCTTC | CASSYSAGVYGYTF